This TCR beta chain was observed in a study of T cell repertoires in cytomegalovirus infection. About this clonotype: As yet, its antigen is unknown.

Study results and caveats: The study found HLA-C-restricted CMV-specific TCR beta clonotypes dominating the ex vivo response.

TCRdb ran MiXCR on the reads and lists one entry per CDR3 protein. In the table there are some 940,000 distinct CDR3 sequences, around 31% of which are singletons. Sequencing was performed on cultured CD8+ T cells from PBMCs, taken from culture after CMV antigen stimulation. This clonotype originated in a human donor in good health (CMV status not recorded). Some clones in this sample may be carry-over from other donors' samples.

The CDR3 nucleotides read TGTGCCAGCAGCGAAGAGACAGGGGACGCGACCGGGGAGCTGTTTTTT. This encodes CASSEETGDATGELFF. This chain uses TRBV27 with TRBJ2-2, with 8 bases identical to TRBD1. The CDR3 contains 16 residues. CDR1 is MNHEY and CDR2 is SMNVEV in the germline V gene (reference sequence). J was trimmed by 5 bases and V by 6 bases; bases with no gene match: 11.